Listed here are 4 T cell receptor beta chains from one sample, sequenced in a study of shared clonotypes between healthy human individuals. Repertoires were generated with immunoSEQ multiplex PCR, while TCRdb's copy carries only in-frame clones and drops some. Of hundreds of thousands of clones listed, 85% to 95% are singletons. CD45RO negativity and positive selection for CCR7 defined naive CD8 cells, a population that excluded terminally differentiated effector memory CD45RA+ cells. The sequenced material came from naive CD8+ T cells sorted from blood. These receptors all come from a woman aged 25 to 39 in good health.

Concerning this clone: Other DNA sequences in this sample translate to the same CDR3. The genes are TRBV5-6 and TRBJ2-7; TRBD2 matches at 7 bases. CDR3 length equals 12 residues. J lost 7 bases, V lost 2 bases, and 3 bases had no gene match. Germline CDR1 reads SGHDT; CDR2 reads YYEEEE. The CDR3 region has the DNA TGTGCCAGCAGCTTTGCGGGAGTTGAGCAGTACTTC. Its translation: CASSFAGVEQYF.

V gene TRBV1 combines with J gene TRBJ1-1. TRBV1 is annotated as a pseudogene. CDR3 size: 20 residues. For the CDR3, the DNA is TGCACCAGCAGCCGAATAATTATCCGGCGGGGGAGTATCATGAACACTGAAGCTTTCTTT. It specifies CTSSRIIIRRGSIMNTEAFF.

J is TRBJ2-7 and V is TRBV4-2; the D is unclear. Trimming took 1 base from V and 0 from J, leaving 16 bases between them. The CDR3 runs 17 residues. Looked up from germline, CDR1 is LGHNA and CDR2 is YNFKEQ. The CDR3 is CASSQGLVARASYEQYF. The CDR3 DNA sequence: TGTGCCAGCAGCCAAGGCCTGGTGGCGAGAGCCTCCTACGAGCAGTACTTC.

V usage is TRBV10-3 and J usage is TRBJ2-3; the match to TRBD2 covers 9 bases. The J segment lost 2 bases and the V segment lost 10 bases, leaving 7 bases of the junction unmatched. In germline, CDR1 is ENHRY, CDR2 SYGVKD. The length of the CDR3 is 14 residues. The CDR3 sequence: CATSGLAFTDTQYF. CDR3 sequence (DNA): TGTGCCACCAGCGGACTAGCGTTCACAGATACGCAGTATTTT.